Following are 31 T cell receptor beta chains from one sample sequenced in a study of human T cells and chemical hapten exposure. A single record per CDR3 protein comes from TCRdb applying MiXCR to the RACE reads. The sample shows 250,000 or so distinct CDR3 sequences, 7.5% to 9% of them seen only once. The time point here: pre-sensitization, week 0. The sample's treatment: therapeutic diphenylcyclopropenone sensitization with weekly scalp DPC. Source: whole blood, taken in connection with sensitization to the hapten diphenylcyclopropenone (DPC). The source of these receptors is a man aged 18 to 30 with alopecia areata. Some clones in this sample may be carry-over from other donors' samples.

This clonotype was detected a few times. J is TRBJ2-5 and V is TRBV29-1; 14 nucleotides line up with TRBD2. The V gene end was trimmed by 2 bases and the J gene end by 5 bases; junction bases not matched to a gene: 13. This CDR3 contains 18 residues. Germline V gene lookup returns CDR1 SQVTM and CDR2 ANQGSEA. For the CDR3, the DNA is TGCAGCGTTGAATATCCGACTAGCGGGGGGGCAGGGTTGGAGACCCAGTACTTC. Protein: CSVEYPTSGGAGLETQYF.

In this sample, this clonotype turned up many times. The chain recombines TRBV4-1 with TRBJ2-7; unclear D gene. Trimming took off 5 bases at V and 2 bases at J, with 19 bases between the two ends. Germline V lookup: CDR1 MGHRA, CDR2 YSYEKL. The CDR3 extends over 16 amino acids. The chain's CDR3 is CASSLTVRTETYEQYF. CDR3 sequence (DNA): TGCGCCAGCAGCTTAACGGTCAGGACGGAGACCTACGAGCAGTACTTC.

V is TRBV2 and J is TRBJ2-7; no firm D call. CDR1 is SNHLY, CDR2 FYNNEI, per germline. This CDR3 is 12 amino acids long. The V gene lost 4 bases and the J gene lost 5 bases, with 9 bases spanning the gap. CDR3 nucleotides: TGTGCCAGCAGTGTTCAGGCCCACGAGCAGTACTTC. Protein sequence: CASSVQAHEQYF.

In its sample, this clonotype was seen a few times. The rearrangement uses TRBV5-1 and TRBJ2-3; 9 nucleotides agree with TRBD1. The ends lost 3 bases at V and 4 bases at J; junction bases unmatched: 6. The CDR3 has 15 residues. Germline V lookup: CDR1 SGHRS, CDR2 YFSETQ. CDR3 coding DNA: TGCGCCAGCAGCTCCACAGGGGGCGGCGCAGATACGCAGTATTTT. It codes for CASSSTGGGADTQYF.

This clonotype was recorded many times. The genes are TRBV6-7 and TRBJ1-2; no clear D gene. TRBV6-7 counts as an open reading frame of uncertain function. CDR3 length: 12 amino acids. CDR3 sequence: CNERGRNYGYTF. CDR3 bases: TGTAACGAGCGCGGCAGGAACTATGGCTACACCTTC.

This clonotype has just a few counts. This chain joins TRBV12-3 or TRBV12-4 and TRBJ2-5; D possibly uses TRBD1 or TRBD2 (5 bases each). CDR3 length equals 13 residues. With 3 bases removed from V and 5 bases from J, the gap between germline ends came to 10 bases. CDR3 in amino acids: CASSLRGVETQYF. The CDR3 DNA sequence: TGTGCCAGCAGTTTGAGGGGCGTGGAGACCCAGTACTTC.

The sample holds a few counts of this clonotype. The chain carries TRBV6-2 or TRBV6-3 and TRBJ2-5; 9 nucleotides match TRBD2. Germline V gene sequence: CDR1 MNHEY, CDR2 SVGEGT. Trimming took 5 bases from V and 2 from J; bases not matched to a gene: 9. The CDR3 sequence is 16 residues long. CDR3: CASSPWTSVKQETQYF. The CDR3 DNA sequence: TGTGCCAGCAGTCCTTGGACTAGCGTAAAACAAGAGACCCAGTACTTC.

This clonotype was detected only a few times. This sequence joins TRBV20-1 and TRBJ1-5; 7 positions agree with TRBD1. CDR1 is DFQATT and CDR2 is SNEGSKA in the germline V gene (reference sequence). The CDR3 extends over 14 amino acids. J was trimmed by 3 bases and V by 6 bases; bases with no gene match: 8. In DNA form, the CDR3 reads TGCAGTGCGGAGACGGGACAGATCAATCAGCCCCAGCATTTT. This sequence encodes CSAETGQINQPQHF.

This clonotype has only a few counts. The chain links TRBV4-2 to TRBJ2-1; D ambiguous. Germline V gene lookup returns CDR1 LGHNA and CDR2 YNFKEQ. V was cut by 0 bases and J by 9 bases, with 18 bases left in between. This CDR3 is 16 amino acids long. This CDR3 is CASSQDPGLRSVEQFF. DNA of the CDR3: TGTGCCAGCAGCCAAGATCCCGGCCTGAGGAGCGTTGAGCAGTTCTTC.

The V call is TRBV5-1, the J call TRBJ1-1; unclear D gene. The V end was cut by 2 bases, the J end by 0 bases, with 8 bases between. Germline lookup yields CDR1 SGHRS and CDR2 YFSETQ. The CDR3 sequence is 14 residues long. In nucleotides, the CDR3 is TGCGCCAGCAGCTTACAGTTGATGAACACTGAAGCTTTCTTT. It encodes CASSLQLMNTEAFF.

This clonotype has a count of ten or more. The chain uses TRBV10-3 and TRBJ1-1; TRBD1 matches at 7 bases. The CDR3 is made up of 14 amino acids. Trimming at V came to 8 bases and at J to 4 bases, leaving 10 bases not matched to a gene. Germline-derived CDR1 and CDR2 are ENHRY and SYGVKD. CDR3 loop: CAIAATGAPTEAFF. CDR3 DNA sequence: TGTGCCATCGCGGCCACAGGGGCGCCCACTGAAGCTTTCTTT.

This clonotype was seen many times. The CDR3 region has the DNA TGTGCCAGCAGCTTCGGAGGGAGCACAGATACGCAGTATTTT. It is translated as CASSFGGSTDTQYF. The V call is TRBV11-2, the J call TRBJ2-3; a weak D match, TRBD2 (6 bases). This CDR3 contains 14 residues. Per the germline V gene, CDR1 is SGHAT and CDR2 is FQNNGV. V lost 3 bases to trimming and J lost 0 bases, with 7 bases between them.

The CDR3 sequence is CASSYSSGGAYEQYF. As DNA, the CDR3 is TGTGCCAGCAGTTACTCTAGCGGGGGGGCCTACGAGCAGTACTTC. The chain carries TRBV6-5 and TRBJ2-7; 11 bases line up with TRBD2. The CDR3 is 15 residues long. V trimming: 0 bases; J trimming: 2 bases; junction bases outside the gene matches: 0. The V gene's germline CDR1 is MNHEY and CDR2 SVGAGI.

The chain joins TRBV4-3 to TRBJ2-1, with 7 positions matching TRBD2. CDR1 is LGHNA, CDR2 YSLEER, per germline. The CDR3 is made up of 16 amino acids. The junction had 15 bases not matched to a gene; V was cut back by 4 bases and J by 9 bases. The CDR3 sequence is CASSPGGSPREGEQFF. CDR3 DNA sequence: TGCGCCAGCAGCCCCGGTGGCAGCCCCAGGGAGGGTGAGCAGTTCTTC.

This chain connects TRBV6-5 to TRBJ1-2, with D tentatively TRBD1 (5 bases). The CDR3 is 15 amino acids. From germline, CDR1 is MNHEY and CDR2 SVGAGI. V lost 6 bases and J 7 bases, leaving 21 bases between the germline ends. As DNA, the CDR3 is TGTGCCAGCAGCCGCCGGGGACCGCTCGGTGGTGGCTACACCTTC. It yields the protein CASSRRGPLGGGYTF.

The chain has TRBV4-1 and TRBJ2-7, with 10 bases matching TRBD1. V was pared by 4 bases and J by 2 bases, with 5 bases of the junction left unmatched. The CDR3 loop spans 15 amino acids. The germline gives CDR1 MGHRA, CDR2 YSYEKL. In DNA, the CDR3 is TGCGCCAGCAGCCTAAAAGGGACAGGGGCCTACGAGCAGTACTTC. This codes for CASSLKGTGAYEQYF.

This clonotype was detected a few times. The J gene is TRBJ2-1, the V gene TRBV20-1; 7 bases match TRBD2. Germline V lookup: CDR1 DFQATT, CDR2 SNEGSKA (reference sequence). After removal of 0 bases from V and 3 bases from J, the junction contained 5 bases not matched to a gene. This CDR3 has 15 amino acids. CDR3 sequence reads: CSARDSGTIYNEQFF. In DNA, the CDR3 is TGCAGTGCTAGAGATTCCGGGACTATCTACAATGAGCAGTTCTTC.

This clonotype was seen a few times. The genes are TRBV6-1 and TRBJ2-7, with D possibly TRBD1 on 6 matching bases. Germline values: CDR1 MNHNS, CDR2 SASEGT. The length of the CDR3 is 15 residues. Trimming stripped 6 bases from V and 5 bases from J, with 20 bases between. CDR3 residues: CASRREGTGIDEQYF. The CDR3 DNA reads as TGTGCCAGCAGAAGGGAAGGTACAGGGATCGACGAGCAGTACTTC.

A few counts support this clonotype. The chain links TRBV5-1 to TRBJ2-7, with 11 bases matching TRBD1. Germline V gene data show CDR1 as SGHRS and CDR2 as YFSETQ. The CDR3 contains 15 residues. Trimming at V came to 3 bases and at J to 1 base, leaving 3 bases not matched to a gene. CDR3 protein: CASSSGQGESYEQYF. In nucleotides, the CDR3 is TGCGCCAGCAGCTCGGGACAGGGGGAATCCTACGAGCAGTACTTC.

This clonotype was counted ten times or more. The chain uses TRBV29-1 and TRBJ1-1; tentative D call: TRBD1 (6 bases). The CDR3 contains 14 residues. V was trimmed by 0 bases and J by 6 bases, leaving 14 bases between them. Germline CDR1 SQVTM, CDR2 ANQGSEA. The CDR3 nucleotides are TGCAGCGTTGAAGATCCCGGGACAACCCCTGAAGCTTTCTTT. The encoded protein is CSVEDPGTTPEAFF.

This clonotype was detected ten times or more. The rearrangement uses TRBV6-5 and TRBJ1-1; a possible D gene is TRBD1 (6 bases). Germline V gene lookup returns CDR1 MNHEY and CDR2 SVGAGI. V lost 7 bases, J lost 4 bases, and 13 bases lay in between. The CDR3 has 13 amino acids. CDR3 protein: CASTPGVTTEAFF. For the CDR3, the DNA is TGTGCCAGCACCCCAGGGGTCACCACTGAAGCTTTCTTT.

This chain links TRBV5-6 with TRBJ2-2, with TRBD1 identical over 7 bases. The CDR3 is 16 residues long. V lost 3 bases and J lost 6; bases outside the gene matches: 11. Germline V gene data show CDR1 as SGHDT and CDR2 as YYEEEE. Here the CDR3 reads CASSWRQGRIPGELFF. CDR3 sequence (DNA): TGTGCCAGCAGCTGGAGACAGGGTCGAATTCCCGGGGAGCTGTTTTTT.

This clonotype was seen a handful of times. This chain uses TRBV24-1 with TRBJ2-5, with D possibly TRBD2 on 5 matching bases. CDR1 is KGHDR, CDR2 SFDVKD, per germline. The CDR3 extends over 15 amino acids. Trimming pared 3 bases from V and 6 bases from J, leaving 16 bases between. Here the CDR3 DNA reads TGTGCCACCAGTGATGCAGACGGGGATGGAAAGACCCAGTACTTC. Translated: CATSDADGDGKTQYF.

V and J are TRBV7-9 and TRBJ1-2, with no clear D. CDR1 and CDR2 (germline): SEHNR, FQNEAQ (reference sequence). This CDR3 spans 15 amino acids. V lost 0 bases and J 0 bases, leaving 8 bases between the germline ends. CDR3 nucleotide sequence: TGTGCCAGCAGCTTAGCAGAGGGAGCTAACTATGGCTACACCTTC. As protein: CASSLAEGANYGYTF.

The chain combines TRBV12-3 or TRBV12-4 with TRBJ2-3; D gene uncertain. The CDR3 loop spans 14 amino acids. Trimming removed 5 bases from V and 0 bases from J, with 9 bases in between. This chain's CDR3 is CASSVGSSTDTQYF. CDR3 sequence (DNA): TGTGCCAGCAGTGTGGGTTCTAGCACAGATACGCAGTATTTT.

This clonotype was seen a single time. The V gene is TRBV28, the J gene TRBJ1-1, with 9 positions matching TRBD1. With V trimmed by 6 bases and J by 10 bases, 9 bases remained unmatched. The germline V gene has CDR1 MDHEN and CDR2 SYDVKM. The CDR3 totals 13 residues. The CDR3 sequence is CASSFRDRVIAFF. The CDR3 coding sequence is TGTGCCAGCAGCTTCCGGGACAGGGTTATAGCTTTCTTT.

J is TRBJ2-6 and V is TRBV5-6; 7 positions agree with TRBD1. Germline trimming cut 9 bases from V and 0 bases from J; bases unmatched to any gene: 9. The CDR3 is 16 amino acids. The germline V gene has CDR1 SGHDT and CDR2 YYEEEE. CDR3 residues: CATERGQPSGANVLTF. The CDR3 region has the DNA TGTGCCACGGAACGGGGACAGCCCTCTGGGGCCAACGTCCTGACTTTC.

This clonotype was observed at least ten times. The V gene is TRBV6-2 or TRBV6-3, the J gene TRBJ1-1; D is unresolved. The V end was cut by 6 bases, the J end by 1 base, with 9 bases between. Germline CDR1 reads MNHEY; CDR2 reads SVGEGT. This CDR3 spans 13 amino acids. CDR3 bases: TGTGCCAGCAGCGTGCGGGAGAACACTGAAGCTTTCTTT. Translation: CASSVRENTEAFF.

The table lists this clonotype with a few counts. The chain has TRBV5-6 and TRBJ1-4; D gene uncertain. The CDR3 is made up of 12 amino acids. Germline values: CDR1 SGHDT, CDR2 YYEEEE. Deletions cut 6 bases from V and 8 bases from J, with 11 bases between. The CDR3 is CASTKTPEKLFF. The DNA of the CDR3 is TGTGCCAGCACCAAAACCCCCGAAAAACTGTTTTTT.

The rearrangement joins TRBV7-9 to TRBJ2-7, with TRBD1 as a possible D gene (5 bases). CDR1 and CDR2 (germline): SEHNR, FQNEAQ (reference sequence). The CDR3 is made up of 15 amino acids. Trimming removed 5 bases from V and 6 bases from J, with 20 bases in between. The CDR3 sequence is CASSRMGTFRAEQYV. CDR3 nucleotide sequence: TGTGCCAGCAGCCGAATGGGCACCTTCAGGGCCGAGCAGTACGTC.

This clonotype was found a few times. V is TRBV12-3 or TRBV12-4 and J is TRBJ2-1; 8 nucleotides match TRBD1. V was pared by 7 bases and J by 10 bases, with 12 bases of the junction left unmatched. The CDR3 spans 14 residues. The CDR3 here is CASTPGQVELEQFF. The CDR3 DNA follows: TGTGCCAGCACCCCGGGACAGGTCGAATTAGAGCAGTTCTTC.